The 6 T cell receptor beta chains below all came from one sample that was sequenced in a study of blood T cell repertoires in COVID-19. Here immunoSEQ multiplex PCR was the method, and the copy in TCRdb shows in-frame clones only, minus some. The sample contains around 120,000 clones, 70% to 90% of which appear only once. The specimen sequenced was peripheral blood. The origin of the receptors is a man aged 70 or older who had recovered from COVID-19.

Only a few counts were recorded for this clone. Written as DNA, the CDR3 is TGCGCCAGCAGAGTGAACAGGGGGTTGGGGACCCAGTACTTC. It encodes CASRVNRGLGTQYF. The V call is TRBV10-1, the J call TRBJ2-5, with 8 bases fitting TRBD1. Losses at the gene ends were 6 bases for V and 7 bases for J; bases not matched to a gene: 10. CDR1 is WNHNN and CDR2 is SYGVQD in the germline V gene (reference sequence). CDR3 size: 14 residues.

This rearrangement joins TRBV13 to TRBJ2-5; 13 bases line up with TRBD2. The CDR3 spans 15 residues. Germline CDR1 and CDR2: PRHDT and FYEKMQ (reference sequence). Trimming took 5 bases from V and 4 from J; bases not matched to a gene: 4. CDR3 loop: CASSRGLAGAETQYF. The CDR3 DNA reads as TGTGCCAGCAGCCGCGGACTAGCGGGAGCAGAGACCCAGTACTTC.

This rearrangement joins TRBV28 to TRBJ2-2, with D tentatively TRBD1 (6 bases). The germline V gene encodes CDR1 MDHEN and CDR2 SYDVKM. The CDR3 consists of 13 residues. Between the trimmed V and J ends, which lost 2 bases and 7 bases, there was a span of 8 bases. This chain's CDR3 is CASSLAGVGELFF. In nucleotides, the CDR3 is TGTGCCAGCAGTTTAGCAGGGGTCGGGGAGCTGTTTTTT.

J is TRBJ2-5 and V is TRBV5-4; the match to TRBD2 covers 7 bases. Germline values: CDR1 SGHNT, CDR2 YYREEE (reference sequence). After removal of 4 bases from V and 5 bases from J, the junction contained 11 bases not matched to a gene. There are 15 residues in the CDR3. DNA for the CDR3: TGTGCCAGCAGCCCCTTAGCGGGTGGGGGGGAGACCCAGTACTTC. Its translation: CASSPLAGGGETQYF.

The V and J genes are TRBV6-9 and TRBJ2-2; 11 positions match TRBD2. The junction had 5 bases not matched to a gene; V was cut back by 2 bases and J by 0 bases. The CDR3 runs 18 residues. Looked up from germline, CDR1 is MNHGY and CDR2 is SVAAGI. This chain's CDR3 is CASSYIASGGPNTGELFF. In nucleotides, the CDR3 is TGTGCCAGCAGTTATATAGCTAGCGGGGGGCCGAACACCGGGGAGCTGTTTTTT.

V and J are TRBV6-1 and TRBJ1-3; the D gene is possibly TRBD1 (6 bases). V was pared by 4 bases and J by 0 bases, with 10 bases between. The germline V gene encodes CDR1 MNHNS and CDR2 SASEGT. The CDR3 spans 15 residues. The CDR3 DNA reads TGTGCCAGCAGTGGTGGACAGACCTCTGGAAACACCATATATTTT. This codes for CASSGGQTSGNTIYF.